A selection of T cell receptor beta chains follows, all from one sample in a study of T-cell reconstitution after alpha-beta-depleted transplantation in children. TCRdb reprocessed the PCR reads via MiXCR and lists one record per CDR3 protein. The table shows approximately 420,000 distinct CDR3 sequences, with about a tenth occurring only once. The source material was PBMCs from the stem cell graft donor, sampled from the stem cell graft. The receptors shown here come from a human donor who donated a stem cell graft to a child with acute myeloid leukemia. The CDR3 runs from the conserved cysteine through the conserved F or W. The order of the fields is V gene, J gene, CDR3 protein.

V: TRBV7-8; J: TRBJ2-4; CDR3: CASSLSRVGKNIQYF
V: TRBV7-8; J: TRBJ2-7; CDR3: CASSLESGYEQYF
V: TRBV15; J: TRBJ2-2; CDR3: CATSRDTDRTYTGELFF
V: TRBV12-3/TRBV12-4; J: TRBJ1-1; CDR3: CASSFEVGPQNTEAFF
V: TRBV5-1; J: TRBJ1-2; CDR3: CASSPGRELGYTF
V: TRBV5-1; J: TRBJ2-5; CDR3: CASSTGDRTQETQYF
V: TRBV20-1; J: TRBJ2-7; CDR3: CSAALGQGGYEQYF
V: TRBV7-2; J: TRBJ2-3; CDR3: CASSPTGGGDTQYF
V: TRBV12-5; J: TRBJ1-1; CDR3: CASGLRCGPAFF
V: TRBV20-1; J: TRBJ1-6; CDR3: CSAPQTGRNSPLHF
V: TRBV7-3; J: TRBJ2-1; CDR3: CASSLALSGVQFF
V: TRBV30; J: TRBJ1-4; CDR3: CAWSGQNNEKLFF
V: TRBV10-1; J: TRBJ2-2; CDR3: CASRGDTGELFF
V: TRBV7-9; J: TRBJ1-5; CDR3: CASSFQGVNQPQHF
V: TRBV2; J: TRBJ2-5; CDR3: CASSERSETQYF
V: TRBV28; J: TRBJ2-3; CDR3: CASSSIGAFQGTDTQYF
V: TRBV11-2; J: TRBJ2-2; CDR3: CASSDITQGRGTGELFF
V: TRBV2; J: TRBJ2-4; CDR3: CASRQQGVINIQYF
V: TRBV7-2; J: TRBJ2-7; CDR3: CASRTGGSSYEQYF
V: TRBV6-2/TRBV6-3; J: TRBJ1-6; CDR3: CASSPTGGSNSPLHF
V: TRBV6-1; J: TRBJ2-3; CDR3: CASTLGGSTDTQYF
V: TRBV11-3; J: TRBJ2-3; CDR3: CASSLDQGSVQYF
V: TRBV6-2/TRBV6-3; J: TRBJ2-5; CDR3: CASSLKSKWTQYF
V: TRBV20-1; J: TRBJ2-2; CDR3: CSASDPGGPGELFF
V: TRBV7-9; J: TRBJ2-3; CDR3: CASSLALLGDTQYF
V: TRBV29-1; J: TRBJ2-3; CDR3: CSVLAGDKPDTQYF
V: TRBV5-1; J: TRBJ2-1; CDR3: CASSLRFNEQFF
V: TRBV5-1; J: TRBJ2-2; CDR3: CASSHGATGELFF
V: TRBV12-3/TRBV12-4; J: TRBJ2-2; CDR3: CASSLGTGAPGELFF
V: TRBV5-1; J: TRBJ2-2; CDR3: CASSLGQSAGELFF
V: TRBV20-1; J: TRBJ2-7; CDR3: CSARLGPYEQYF
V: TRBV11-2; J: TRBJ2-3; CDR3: CASSFTGQRLGTDTQYF
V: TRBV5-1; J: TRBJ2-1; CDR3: CASSFPASGSSYNEQFF
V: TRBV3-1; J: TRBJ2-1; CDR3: CASSRSGYNEQFF
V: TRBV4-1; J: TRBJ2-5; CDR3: CASSRGPGYQETQYF
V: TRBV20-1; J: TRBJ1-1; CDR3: CSASLDWVTEAFF
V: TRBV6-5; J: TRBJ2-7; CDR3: CASGRSASEQYF
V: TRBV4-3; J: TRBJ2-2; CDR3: CASSPLWGPSDTGELFF
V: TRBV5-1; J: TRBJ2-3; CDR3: CASSFGTPGDTQYF
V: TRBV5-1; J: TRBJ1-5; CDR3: CASPPGERGLNQPQHF
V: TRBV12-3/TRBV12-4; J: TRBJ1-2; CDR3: CASSLVGVSYGYTF
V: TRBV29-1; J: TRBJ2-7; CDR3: CSVVAGGSSSYEQYF
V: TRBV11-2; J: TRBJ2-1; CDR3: CATTPRGAGGSEQFF
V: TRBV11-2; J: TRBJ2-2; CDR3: CASSQINGELFF
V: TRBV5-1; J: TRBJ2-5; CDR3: CASRHRGQETQYF
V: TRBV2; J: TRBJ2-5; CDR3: CASSAIGTEETQYF
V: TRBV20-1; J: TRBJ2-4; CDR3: CSATYGTGLNIQYF
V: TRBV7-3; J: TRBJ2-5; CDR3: CASSPNSRRGEETQYF
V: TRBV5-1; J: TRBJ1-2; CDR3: CASSLGSRDSGYTF
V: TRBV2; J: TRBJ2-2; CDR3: CASSRPSGELLTGELFF
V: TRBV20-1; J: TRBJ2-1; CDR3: CSALTHLAGGNEQFF